What follows describes a single TCR beta chain. The data were obtained in a study of T cell responses to AZD1222 COVID-19 vaccine. Clones were read by immunoSEQ multiplex PCR, and TCRdb kept only the in-frame ones, dropping some. This table has approximately 140,000 clones, over 85% appearing once. This CDR3 comprises 17 residues. Looked up from germline, CDR1 is LGHNA and CDR2 is YNFKEQ. V shed 4 bases and J shed 0 bases, with 18 bases lying between them. Specimen: peripheral blood, collected on day 0 of AZD1222 vaccination. The chain carries TRBV4-2 and TRBJ1-1, with D hard to call. This sequence was found in an adult in good health. The CDR3 reads CASSPELGVVLNTEAFF. The CDR3 bases are TGTGCCAGCAGCCCCGAATTGGGTGTAGTATTGAACACTGAAGCTTTCTTT.